This TCR beta chain was identified in a study of blood T cells in healthy people across ages. For the second PCR, which ran for 7 to 11 cycles, a sample-barcoded 5' primer and a J-beta primer mix were used. A single record per CDR3 protein comes from TCRdb applying MiXCR to the 5' RACE reads. The sample lists approximately 800,000 distinct CDR3 sequences, 40% to 65% occurring once. This CDR3 spans 14 amino acids. V shed 5 bases and J shed 8 bases, with 13 bases lying between them. Germline V gives CDR1 MNHEY, CDR2 SMNVEV (reference sequence). This clonotype was recorded only once. Sequenced material: blood. This chain links TRBV27 with TRBJ1-6; D may be TRBD1 (6 bases). The TCR sequence derives from a man aged 80 or over in good health. The CDR3 DNA reads TGTGCCAGCAGTCCAAGACAGGTGTATTCACCCCTCCACTTT. As protein: CASSPRQVYSPLHF.